This T cell receptor beta chain was documented in a study of technical replicates of blood from a few donors. Assay used: immunoSEQ multiplex PCR; TCRdb lists only in-frame clones, some missing. The table has roughly 60,000 clones, about 95% seen once. Germline loops: CDR1 MNHEY, CDR2 SVGAGI. The CDR3 runs 14 residues. Deletions cut 2 bases from V and 8 bases from J, with 13 bases between. Sequencing input: PBMCs. This TCR was recovered from a human donor in good health. Some clones in this sample may be carry-over from other donors' samples. V and J are TRBV6-5 and TRBJ2-1, with D hard to call. The CDR3 nucleotides are TGTGCCAGCAGTTACGGCCAGAGGCGCGATGAGCAGTTCTTC. This encodes CASSYGQRRDEQFF.